The clone carrying this TCR beta chain was picked up a small number of times. What it binds is unknown. The data belong to a study of blood T cells in healthy people across ages. Study-wide results and limits: Roughly linearly, TCR beta diversity per million T cells fell as age increased. With naive T cell percentage, TCR beta diversity showed a strong correlation.

Germline V CDR1 and CDR2: SQVTM, ANQGSEA. The trim removed 0 bases at V and 9 bases at J, leaving 11 bases unmatched. There are 16 residues in the CDR3. A second about 7 to 12 cycle PCR used barcoded and J-beta primers. TCRdb re-analysed the 5' RACE reads in MiXCR, keeping a single row per CDR3 protein. The sample lists 1.2 million to 1.5 million distinct CDR3 sequences, approximately 40% occurring once. Sequenced material: blood. The TCR comes from a woman between 18 and 29 years old in good health. The rearrangement uses TRBV29-1 and TRBJ2-1, with TRBD2 identical over 10 bases. DNA for the CDR3: TGCAGCGTTGAAGAGATGCGAGCTAGCGGGAGCCCTGAGCAGTTCTTC. Protein: CSVEEMRASGSPEQFF.